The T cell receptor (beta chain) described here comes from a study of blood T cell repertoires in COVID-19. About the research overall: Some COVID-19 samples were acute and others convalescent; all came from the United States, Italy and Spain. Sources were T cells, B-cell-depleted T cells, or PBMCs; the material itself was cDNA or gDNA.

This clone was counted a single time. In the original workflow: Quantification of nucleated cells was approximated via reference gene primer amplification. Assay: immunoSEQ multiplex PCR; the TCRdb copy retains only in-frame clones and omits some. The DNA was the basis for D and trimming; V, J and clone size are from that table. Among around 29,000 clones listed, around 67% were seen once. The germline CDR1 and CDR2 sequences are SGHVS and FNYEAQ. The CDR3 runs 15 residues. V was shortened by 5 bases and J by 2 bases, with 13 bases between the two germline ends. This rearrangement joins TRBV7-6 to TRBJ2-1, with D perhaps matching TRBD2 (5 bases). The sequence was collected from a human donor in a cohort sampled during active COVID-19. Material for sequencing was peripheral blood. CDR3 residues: CASSTSGSPYNEQFF. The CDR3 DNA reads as TGTGCCAGCAGCACCAGCGGCTCTCCCTACAATGAGCAGTTCTTC.